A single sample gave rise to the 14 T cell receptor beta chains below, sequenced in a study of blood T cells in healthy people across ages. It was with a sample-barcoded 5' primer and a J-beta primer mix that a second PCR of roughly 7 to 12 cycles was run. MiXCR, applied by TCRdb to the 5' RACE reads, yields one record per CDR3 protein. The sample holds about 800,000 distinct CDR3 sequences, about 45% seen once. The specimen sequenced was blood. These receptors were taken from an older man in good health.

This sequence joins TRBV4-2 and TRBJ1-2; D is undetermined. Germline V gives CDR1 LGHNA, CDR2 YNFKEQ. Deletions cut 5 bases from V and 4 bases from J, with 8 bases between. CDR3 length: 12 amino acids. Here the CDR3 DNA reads TGTGCCAGCAGCGAACCAATCTATGGCTACACCTTC. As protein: CASSEPIYGYTF.

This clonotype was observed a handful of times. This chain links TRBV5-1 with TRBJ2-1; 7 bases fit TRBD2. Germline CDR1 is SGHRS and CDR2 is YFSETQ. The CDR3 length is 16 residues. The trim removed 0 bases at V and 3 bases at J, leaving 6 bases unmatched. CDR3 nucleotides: TGCGCCAGCAGCTTGGCCCAAGCTAGCGGCTACAATGAGCAGTTCTTC. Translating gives CASSLAQASGYNEQFF.

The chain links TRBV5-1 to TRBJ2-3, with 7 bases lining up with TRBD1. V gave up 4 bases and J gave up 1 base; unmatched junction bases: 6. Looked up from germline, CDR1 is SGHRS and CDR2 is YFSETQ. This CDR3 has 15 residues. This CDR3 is CASSRDSYGTDTQYF. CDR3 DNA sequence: TGCGCCAGCAGCCGGGACAGTTATGGCACAGATACGCAGTATTTT. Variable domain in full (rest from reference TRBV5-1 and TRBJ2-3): KAGVTQTPRYLIKTRGQQVTLSCSPISGHRSVSWYQQTPGQGLQFLFEYFSETQRNKGNFPGRFSGRQFSNSRSEMNVSTLELGDSALYLCASSRDSYGTDTQYFGPGTRLTVL.

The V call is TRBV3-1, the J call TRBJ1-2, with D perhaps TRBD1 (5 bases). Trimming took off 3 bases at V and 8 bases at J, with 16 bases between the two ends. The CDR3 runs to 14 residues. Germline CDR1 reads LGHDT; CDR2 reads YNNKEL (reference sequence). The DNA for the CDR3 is TGTGCCAGCAGCCAGACACCAGGAGGGGTCGGCTACACCTTC. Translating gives CASSQTPGGVGYTF.

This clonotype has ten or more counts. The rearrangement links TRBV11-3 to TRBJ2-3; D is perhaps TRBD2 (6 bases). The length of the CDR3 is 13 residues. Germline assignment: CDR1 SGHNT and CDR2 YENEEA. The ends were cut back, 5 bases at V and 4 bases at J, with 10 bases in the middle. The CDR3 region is CASSETSPDTQYF. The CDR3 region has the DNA TGTGCCAGCAGCGAAACTAGCCCAGATACGCAGTATTTT.

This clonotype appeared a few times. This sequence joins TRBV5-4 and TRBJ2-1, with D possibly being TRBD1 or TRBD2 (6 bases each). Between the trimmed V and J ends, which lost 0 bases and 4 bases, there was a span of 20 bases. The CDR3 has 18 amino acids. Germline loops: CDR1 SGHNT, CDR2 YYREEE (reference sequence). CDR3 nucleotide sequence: TGTGCCAGCAGCTTGGCCCCGGGGGCCCCGCAAACTTACAATGAGCAGTTCTTC. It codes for CASSLAPGAPQTYNEQFF.

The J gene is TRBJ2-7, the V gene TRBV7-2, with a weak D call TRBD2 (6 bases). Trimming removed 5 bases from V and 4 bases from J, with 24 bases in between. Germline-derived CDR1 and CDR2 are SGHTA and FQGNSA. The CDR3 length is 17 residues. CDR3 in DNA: TGTGCCAGCAGCCCCAATGGTCTGGCGGGACGAGGGTACGAGCAGTACTTC. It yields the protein CASSPNGLAGRGYEQYF.

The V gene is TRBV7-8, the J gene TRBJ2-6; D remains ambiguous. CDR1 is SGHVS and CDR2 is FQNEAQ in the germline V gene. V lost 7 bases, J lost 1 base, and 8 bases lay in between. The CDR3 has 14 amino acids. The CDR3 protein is CASMGISGANVLTF. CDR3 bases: TGTGCCAGCATGGGGATTTCTGGGGCCAACGTCCTGACTTTC.

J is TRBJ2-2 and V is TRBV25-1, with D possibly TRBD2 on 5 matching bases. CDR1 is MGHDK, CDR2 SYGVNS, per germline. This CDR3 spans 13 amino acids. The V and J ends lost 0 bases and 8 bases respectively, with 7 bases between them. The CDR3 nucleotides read TGTGCCAGCAGTGAATATACGGGAGGGGAGCTGTTTTTT. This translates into CASSEYTGGELFF.

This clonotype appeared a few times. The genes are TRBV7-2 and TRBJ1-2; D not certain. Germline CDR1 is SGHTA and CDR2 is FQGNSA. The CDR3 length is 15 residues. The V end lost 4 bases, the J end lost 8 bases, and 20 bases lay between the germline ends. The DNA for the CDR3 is TGTGCCAGCAGCTCCTCCGGTGGAGGGAGATTCGGCTACACCTTC. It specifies CASSSSGGGRFGYTF.

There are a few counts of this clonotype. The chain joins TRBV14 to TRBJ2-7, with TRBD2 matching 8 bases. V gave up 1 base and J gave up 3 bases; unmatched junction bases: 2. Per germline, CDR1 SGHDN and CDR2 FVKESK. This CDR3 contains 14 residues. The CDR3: CASSQALAVYEQYF. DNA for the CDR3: TGTGCCAGCAGCCAAGCACTAGCGGTCTACGAGCAGTACTTC.

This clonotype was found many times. The CDR3 DNA follows: TGTGCCAGCAGTGATTACCAACGACAGGCAACTAATGAAAAACTGTTTTTT. Translation: CASSDYQRQATNEKLFF. V is TRBV25-1 and J is TRBJ1-4, with a possible D match to TRBD1 (6 bases). The CDR3 is 17 amino acids. Germline CDR1 reads MGHDK; CDR2 reads SYGVNS. V was trimmed by 3 bases and J by 0 bases, leaving 14 bases between them.

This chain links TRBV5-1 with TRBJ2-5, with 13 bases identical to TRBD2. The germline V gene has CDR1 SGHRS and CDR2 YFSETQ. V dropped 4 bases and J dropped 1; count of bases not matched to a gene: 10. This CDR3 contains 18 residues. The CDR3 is CASSPSRTSGGIQETQYF. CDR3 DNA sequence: TGCGCCAGCAGCCCCTCGCGGACTAGCGGGGGAATCCAAGAGACCCAGTACTTC. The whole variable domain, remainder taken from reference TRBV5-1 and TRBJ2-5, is KAGVTQTPRYLIKTRGQQVTLSCSPISGHRSVSWYQQTPGQGLQFLFEYFSETQRNKGNFPGRFSGRQFSNSRSEMNVSTLELGDSALYLCASSPSRTSGGIQETQYFGPGTRLLVL.

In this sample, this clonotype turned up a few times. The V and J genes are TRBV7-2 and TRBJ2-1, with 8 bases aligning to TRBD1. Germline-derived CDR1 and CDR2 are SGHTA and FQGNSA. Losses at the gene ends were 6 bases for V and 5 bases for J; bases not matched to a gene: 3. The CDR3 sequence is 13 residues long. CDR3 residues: CASRDRANNEQFF. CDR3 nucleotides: TGTGCCAGCAGGGACAGGGCGAACAATGAGCAGTTCTTC.